This T cell receptor (beta chain) is from a study of blood T cells in healthy people across ages. Trimming took 6 bases from V and 0 from J, leaving 11 bases between them. The CDR3 loop spans 14 amino acids. Germline-derived CDR1 and CDR2 are SEHNR and FQNEAQ (reference sequence). Sample-barcoded 5' priming and a J-beta primer mix drove a second PCR of roughly 6 to 12 cycles. TCRdb ran MiXCR on the 5' RACE reads and lists one entry per CDR3 protein. The sample holds about 1.8 million distinct CDR3 sequences, around 48% seen once. The sequencing sample was made of blood. V gene TRBV7-9 combines with J gene TRBJ2-5; D is uncertain. This sequence was found in a woman between 40 and 50 years old in good health. CDR3 nucleotides: TGTGCCAGCAGTGATGGACGGTACCAAGAGACCCAGTACTTC. Translating it yields CASSDGRYQETQYF.